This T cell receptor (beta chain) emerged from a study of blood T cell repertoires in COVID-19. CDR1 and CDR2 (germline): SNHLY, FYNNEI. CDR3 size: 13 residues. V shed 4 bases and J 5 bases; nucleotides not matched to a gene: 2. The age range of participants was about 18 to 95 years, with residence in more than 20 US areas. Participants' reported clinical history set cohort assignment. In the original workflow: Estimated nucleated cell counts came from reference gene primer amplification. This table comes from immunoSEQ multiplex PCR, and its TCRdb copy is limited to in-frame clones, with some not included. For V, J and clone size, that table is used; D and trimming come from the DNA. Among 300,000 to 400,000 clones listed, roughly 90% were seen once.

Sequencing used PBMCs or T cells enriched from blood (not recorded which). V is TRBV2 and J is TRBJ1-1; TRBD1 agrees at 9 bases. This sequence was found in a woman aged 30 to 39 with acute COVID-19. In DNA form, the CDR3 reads TGTGCCAGCAGTGGGACAGGGGATACTGAAGCTTTCTTT. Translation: CASSGTGDTEAFF.